What follows describes a single T cell receptor (beta chain). The data belong to a study of blood T cell repertoires in COVID-19. This CDR3 comprises 16 residues. Per germline, CDR1 KGHSH and CDR2 LQKENI. V was pared by 6 bases and J by 2 bases, with 3 bases of the junction left unmatched. Produced via immunoSEQ multiplex PCR; TCRdb's table is partial and in-frame only. This table has over 400,000 clones, 70% to 90% appearing once. Participants reported their clinical history, and cohort assignment relied on those reports. Sequencing was carried out using PBMCs or T cells enriched from blood (not recorded which). The chain couples TRBV18 to TRBJ2-2, with 13 nucleotides matching TRBD2. The sequence was obtained from a woman in her fifties or sixties who had recovered from COVID-19. CDR3 nucleotides: TGTGCCAGCTCCTGGACTAGCGGGGGAAACACCGGGGAGCTGTTTTTT. It translates to CASSWTSGGNTGELFF. The variable domain in full, completed from reference TRBV18 and TRBJ2-2, reads NAGVMQNPRHLVRRRGQEARLRCSPMKGHSHVYWYRQLPEEGLKFMVYLQKENIIDESGMPKERFSAEFPKEGPSILRIQQVVRGDSAAYFCASSWTSGGNTGELFFGEGSRLTVL.